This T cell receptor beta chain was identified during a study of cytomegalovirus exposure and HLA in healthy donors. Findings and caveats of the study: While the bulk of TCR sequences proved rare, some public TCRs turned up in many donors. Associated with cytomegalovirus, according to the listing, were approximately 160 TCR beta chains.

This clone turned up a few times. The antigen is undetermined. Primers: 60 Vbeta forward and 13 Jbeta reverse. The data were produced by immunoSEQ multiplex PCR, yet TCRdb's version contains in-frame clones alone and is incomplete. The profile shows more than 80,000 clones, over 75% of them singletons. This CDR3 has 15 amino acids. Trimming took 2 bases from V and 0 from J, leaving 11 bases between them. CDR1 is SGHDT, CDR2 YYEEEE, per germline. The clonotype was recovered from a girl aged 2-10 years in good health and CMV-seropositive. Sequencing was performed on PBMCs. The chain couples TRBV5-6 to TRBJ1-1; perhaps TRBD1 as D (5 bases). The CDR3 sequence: CASSFVLRVNTEAFF. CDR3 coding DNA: TGTGCCAGCAGCTTTGTGCTCAGGGTGAACACTGAAGCTTTCTTT.